This T cell receptor (beta chain) appears in the sequencing data of a study of resident and recirculating memory T cells in vitiligo. Background on the study: Each patient gave two lesional and two nonlesional epidermal shave biopsies, plus PBMCs.

Data came from immunoSEQ multiplex PCR; TCRdb stores just in-frame clones and leaves some out. This sample yields roughly 80,000 clones, of which around 90% are seen a single time; about 5% belongs to the top ten. Patients had to be free of confetti depigmentation, indicating active vitiligo. Germline CDR1 MNHNS, CDR2 SASEGT. The CDR3 sequence is 12 residues long. V gave up 6 bases and J gave up 6 bases, with 12 bases separating them. General study findings and limits: No single dominant TCR clone appeared; lesion clonality varied. Sequences differed between biopsy sites and patients, suggesting private specificity.

This clone was counted a single time. Its antigen is still unknown. This sequence was found in a male donor with vitiligo. The J gene is TRBJ2-7, the V gene TRBV6-1; TRBD2 might be the D (5 bases). The sequenced material came from blood. CDR3 sequence: CASSPRAGEQYF. The CDR3 DNA reads TGTGCCAGCAGCCCCCGGGCGGGCGAGCAGTACTTC.